Sequencing of this T cell receptor beta chain was carried out in a study of T cell responses to AZD1222 COVID-19 vaccine. Overall study results and limits: Donor demographics were predominantly white British with a female majority; clonal diversity may be underestimated.

The repertoire was sequenced with immunoSEQ multiplex PCR; TCRdb's copy has only in-frame clones and lacks some. In the table there are some 80,000 clones, approximately 80% of which are singletons. CDR1 is SEHNR, CDR2 FQNEAQ, per germline (reference sequence). This CDR3 spans 13 amino acids. Trimming removed 3 bases from V and 1 base from J, with 6 bases in between. Comments on this clone: Antigen unknown.

The clonotype was recovered from an adult who received the MenACWY meningococcal vaccine as a control. The chain couples TRBV7-9 to TRBJ1-1, with no clear D. The specimen was peripheral blood, collected 28 days after the second dose of the MenACWY control vaccine. The CDR3 DNA reads TGTGCCAGCAGCTTCGCGGAGAACACTGAAGCTTTCTTT. Protein sequence: CASSFAENTEAFF.